The sample holds a few counts of the clone carrying this T cell receptor (beta chain). Using MiXCR, TCRdb reanalyzed the PCR reads. The profile shows about 92,000 clones, 14% to 15% of them singletons. Trimming stripped 8 bases from V and 0 bases from J, with 14 bases between. The CDR3 contains 14 residues. CDR1 is SGHTA, CDR2 FQGNSA, per germline. Nobody among the patients had been given any treatment before thyroid surgery. This sample is part of a study of metastatic and nonmetastatic thyroid tumors. The sequence came from a female donor with papillary thyroid cancer or a benign thyroid nodule (not recorded which). Some clones in this sample may be carry-over from other donors' samples. Sequenced sample: blood. The rearrangement uses TRBV7-2 and TRBJ2-7; D is ambiguous. CDR3 in DNA: TGTGCCAGCGACCAGTCGACATCCTCCTACGAGCAGTACTTC. This encodes CASDQSTSSYEQYF.